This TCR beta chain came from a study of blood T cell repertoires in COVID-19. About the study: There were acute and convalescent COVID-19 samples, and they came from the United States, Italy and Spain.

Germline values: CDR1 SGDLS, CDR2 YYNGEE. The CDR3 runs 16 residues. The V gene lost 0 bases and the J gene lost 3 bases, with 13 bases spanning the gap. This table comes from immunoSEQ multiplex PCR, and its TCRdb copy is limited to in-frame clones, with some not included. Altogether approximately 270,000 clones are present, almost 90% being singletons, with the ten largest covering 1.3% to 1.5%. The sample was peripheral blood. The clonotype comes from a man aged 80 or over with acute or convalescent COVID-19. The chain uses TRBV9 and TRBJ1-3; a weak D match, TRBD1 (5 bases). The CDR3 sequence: CASSVDGREVGNTIYF. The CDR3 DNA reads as TGTGCCAGCAGCGTAGACGGCAGGGAAGTTGGAAACACCATATATTTT.